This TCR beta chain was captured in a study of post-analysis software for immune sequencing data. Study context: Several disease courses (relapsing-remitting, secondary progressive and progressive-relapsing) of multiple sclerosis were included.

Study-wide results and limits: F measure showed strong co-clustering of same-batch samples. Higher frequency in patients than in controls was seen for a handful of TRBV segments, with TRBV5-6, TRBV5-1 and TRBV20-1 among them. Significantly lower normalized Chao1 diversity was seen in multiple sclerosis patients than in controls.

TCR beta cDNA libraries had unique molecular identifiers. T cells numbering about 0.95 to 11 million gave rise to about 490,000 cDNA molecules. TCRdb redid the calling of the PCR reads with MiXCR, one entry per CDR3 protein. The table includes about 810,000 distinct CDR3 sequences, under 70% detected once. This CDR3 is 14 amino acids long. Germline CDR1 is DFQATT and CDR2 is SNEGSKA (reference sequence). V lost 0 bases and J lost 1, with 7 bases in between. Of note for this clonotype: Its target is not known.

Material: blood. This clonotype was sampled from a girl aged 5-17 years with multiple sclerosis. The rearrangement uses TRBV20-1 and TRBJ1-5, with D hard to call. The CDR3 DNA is TGCAGTGCTAGAGAGGCAGGCAGCAATCAGCCCCAGCATTTT. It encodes CSAREAGSNQPQHF.